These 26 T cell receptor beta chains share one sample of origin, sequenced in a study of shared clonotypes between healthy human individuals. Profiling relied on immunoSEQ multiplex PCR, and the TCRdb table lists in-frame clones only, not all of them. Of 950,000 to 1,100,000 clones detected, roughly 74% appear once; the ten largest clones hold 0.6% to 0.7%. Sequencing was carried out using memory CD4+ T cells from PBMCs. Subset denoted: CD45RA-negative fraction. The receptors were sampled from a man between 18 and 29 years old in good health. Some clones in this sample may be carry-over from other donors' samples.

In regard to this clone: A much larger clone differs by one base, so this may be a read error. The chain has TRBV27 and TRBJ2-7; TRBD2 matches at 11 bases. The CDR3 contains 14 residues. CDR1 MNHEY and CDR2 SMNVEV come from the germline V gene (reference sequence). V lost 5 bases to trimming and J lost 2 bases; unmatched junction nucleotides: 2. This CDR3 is CASSVAGGPYEQYF. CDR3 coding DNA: TGTGCCAGCAGTGTAGCGGGAGGGCCCTACGAGCAGTACTTC.

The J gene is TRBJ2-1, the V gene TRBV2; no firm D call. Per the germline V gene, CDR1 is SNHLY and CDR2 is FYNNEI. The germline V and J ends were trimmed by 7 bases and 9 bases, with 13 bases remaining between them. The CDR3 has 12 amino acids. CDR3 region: CASMEFPIEQFF. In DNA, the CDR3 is TGTGCCAGCATGGAGTTCCCTATTGAGCAGTTCTTC.

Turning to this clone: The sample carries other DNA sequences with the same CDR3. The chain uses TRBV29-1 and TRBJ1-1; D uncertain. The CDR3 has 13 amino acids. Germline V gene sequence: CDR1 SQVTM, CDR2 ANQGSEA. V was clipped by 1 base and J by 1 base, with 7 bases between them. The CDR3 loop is CSVEVGKNTEAFF. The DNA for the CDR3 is TGCAGCGTTGAAGTGGGAAAGAACACTGAAGCTTTCTTT.

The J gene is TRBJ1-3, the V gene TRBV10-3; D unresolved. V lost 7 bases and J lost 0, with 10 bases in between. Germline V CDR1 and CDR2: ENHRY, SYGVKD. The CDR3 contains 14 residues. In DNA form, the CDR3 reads TGTGCCATCACTCCGGGGTTCTCTGGAAACACCATATATTTT. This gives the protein CAITPGFSGNTIYF.

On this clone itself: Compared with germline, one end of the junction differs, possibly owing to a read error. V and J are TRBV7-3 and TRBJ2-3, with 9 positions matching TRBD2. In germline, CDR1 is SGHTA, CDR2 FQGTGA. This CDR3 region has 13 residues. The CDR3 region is CASSQGGTSKPVF. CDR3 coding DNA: TGTGCCAGCAGCCAAGGGGGGACTAGCAAGCCTGTGTTT.

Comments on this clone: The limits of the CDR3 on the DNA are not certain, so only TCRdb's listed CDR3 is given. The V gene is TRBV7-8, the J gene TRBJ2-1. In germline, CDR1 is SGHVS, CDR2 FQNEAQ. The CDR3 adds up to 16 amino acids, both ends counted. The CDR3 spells CASSSTLGFSYNEQFF.

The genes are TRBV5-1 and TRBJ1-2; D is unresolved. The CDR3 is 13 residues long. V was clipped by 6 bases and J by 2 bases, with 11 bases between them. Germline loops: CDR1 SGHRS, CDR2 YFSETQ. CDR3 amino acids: CASNEGPNYGYTF. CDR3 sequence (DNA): TGCGCCAGCAACGAGGGCCCCAACTATGGCTACACCTTC.

The CDR3 nucleotides are TGTGCCAGCAGCTTATCTCCGGGGGTAACTGAAGCTTTCTTT. Translation gives CASSLSPGVTEAFF. The chain employs TRBV7-2 and TRBJ1-1; weak D call: TRBD1 (5 bases). V gave up 2 bases and J gave up 5 bases, with 12 bases separating them. This CDR3 contains 14 residues. Germline-derived CDR1 and CDR2 are SGHTA and FQGNSA.

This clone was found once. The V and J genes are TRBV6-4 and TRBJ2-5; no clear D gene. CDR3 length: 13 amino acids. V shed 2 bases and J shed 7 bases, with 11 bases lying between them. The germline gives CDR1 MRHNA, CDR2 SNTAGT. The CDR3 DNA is TGTGCCAGCAGTGACACCGCCTGGGGGACCCAGTACTTC. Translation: CASSDTAWGTQYF.

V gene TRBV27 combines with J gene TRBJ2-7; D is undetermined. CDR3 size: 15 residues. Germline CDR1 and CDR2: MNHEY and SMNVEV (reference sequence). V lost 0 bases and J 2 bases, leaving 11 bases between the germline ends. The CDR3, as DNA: TGTGCCAGCAGTTTATCCCCCATTTGGGCCTACGAGCAGTACTTC. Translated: CASSLSPIWAYEQYF.

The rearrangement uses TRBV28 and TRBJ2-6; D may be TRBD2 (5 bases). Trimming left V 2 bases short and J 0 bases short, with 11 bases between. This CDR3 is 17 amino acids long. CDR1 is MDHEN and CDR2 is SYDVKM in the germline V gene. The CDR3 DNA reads TGTGCCAGCAGTTTAGGACTGACCTTCTCTGGGGCCAACGTCCTGACTTTC. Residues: CASSLGLTFSGANVLTF.

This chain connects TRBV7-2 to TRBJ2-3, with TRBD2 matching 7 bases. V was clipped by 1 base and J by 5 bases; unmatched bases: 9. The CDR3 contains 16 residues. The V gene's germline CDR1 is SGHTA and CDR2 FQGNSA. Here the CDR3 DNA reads TGTGCCAGCAGCTTAGGGCGGGAGTTGTGGGAAGATACGCAGTATTTT. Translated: CASSLGRELWEDTQYF.

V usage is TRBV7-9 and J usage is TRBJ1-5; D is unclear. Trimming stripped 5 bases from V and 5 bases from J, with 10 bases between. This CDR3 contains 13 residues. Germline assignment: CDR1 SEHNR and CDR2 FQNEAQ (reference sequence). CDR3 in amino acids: CASSAVEDQPQHF. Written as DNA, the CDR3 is TGTGCCAGCAGCGCGGTGGAAGATCAGCCCCAGCATTTT.

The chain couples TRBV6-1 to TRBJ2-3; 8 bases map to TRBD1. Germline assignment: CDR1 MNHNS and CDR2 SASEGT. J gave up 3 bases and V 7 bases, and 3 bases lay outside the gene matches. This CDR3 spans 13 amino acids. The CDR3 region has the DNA TGTGCCAGCACTAGACAGGGGACAGATACGCAGTATTTT. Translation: CASTRQGTDTQYF.

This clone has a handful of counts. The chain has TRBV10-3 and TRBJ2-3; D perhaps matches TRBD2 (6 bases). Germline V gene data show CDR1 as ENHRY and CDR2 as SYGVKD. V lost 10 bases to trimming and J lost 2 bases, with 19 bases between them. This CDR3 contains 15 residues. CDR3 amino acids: CATQTSIAPTDTQYF. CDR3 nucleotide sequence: TGTGCCACCCAGACTAGTATCGCCCCCACAGATACGCAGTATTTT.

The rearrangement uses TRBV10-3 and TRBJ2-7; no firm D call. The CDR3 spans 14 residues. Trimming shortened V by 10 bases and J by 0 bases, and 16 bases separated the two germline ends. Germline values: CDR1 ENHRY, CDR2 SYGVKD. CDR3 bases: TGTGCCAGCAAAACGGGCGGCAGCTCCTACGAGCAGTACTTC. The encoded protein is CASKTGGSSYEQYF.

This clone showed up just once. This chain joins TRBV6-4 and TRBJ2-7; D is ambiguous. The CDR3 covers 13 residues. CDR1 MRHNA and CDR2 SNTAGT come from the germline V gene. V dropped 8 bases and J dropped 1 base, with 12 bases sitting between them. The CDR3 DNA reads TGTGCCAGCTCCTACGGACCTTCCTACGAGCAGTACTTC. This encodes CASSYGPSYEQYF.

This CDR3 reads CASSGRSYGYTF. The DNA of the CDR3 is TGTGCCAGCAGTGGACGGAGCTATGGCTACACCTTC. The chain employs TRBV28 and TRBJ1-2; D is ambiguous. Trimming removed 5 bases from V and 4 bases from J, with 8 bases in between. This CDR3 region has 12 residues. The germline V gene encodes CDR1 MDHEN and CDR2 SYDVKM.

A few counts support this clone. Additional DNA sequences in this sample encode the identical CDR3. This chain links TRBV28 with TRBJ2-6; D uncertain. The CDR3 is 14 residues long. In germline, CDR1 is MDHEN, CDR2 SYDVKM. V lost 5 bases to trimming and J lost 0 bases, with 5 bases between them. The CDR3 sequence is CASSEPSGANVLTF. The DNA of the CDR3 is TGTGCCAGCAGTGAGCCCTCTGGGGCCAACGTCCTGACTTTC.

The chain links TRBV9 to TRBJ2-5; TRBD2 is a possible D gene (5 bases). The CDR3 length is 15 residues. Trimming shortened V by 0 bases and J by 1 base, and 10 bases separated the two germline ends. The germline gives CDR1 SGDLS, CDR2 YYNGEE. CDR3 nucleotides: TGTGCCAGCAGCGTAGGAGGGTGGGGCCAAGAGACCCAGTACTTC. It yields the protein CASSVGGWGQETQYF.

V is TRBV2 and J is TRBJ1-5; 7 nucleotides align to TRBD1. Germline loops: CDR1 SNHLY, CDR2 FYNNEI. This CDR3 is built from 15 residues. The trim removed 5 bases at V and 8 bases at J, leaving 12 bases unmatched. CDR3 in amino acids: CASSPGQAASEPQHF. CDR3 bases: TGTGCCAGCAGTCCCGGACAGGCTGCATCGGAGCCCCAGCATTTT.

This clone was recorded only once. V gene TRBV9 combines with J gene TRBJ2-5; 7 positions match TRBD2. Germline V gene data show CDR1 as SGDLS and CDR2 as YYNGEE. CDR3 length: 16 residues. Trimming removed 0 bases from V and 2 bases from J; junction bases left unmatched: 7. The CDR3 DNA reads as TGTGCCAGCAGCGTAGGACCAGCGGGGCTACAAGAGACCCAGTACTTC. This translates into CASSVGPAGLQETQYF.

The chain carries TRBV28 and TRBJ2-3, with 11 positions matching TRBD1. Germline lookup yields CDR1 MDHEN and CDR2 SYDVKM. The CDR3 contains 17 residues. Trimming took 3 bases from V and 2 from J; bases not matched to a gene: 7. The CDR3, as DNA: TGTGCCAGCAGTTTTCCGGGACAGGGGGTCTCCACAGATACGCAGTATTTT. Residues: CASSFPGQGVSTDTQYF.

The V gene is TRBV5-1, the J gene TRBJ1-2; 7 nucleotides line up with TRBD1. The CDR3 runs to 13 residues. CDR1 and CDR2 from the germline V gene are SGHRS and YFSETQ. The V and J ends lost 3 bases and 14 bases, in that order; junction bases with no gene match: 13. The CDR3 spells CASSSTGTFRGTF. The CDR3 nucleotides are TGCGCCAGCAGCTCGACAGGGACCTTTCGGGGTACCTTC.

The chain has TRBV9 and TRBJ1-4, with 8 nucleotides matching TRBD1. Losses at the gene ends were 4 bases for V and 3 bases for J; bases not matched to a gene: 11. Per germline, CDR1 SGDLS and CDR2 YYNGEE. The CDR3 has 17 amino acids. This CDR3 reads CASSLAGGIVANEKLFF. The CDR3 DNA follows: TGTGCCAGCAGCCTGGCAGGGGGCATCGTTGCTAATGAAAAACTGTTTTTT.

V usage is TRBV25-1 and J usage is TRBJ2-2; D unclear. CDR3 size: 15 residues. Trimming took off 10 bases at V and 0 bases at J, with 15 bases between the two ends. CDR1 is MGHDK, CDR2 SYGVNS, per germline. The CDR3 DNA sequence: TGTGCCACGATGTGGGGTTCCGCGAACACCGGGGAGCTGTTTTTT. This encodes CATMWGSANTGELFF.